This T cell receptor beta chain was sequenced in a study of cytomegalovirus exposure and HLA in healthy donors. The J segment lost 4 bases and the V segment lost 11 bases, leaving 8 bases of the junction unmatched. Germline V gene data show CDR1 as MDHEN and CDR2 as SYDVKM. The CDR3 runs 14 residues. Notes on this clone: Within the sample, other DNA sequences also encode this same CDR3.

PCR was performed using 60 Vbeta and 13 Jbeta primers. Assay used: immunoSEQ multiplex PCR; TCRdb lists only in-frame clones, some missing. The repertoire consists of about 76,000 clones, with approximately 81% occurring once and the leading ten covering 8% to 9%. This receptor was taken from a woman in her 40s in good health and CMV-seropositive. The sample was PBMCs. This sequence joins TRBV28 and TRBJ2-3, with 11 bases lining up with TRBD2. DNA for the CDR3: TGTGCCGGTGGACTAGCGGGTGCCTCAGATACGCAGTATTTT. This encodes CAGGLAGASDTQYF. The full variable domain, with the rest looked up from reference TRBV28 and TRBJ2-3, is DVKVTQSSRYLVKRTGEKVFLECVQDMDHENMFWYRQDPGLGLRLIYFSYDVKMKEKGDIPEGYSVSREKKERFSLILESASTNQTSMYLCAGGLAGASDTQYFGPGTRLTVL.